A single sample is the source of the 27 T cell receptor beta chains below, sequenced in a study of cytomegalovirus exposure and HLA in healthy donors. Measured with immunoSEQ multiplex PCR; TCRdb has only the in-frame clones, and not every one. This table holds some 130,000 clones, over 75% found once. The sample taken for sequencing was PBMCs. These receptors all come from a woman between 18 and 29 years old in good health and CMV-seropositive.

V and J are TRBV27 and TRBJ1-4, with 8 bases matching TRBD1. The CDR3 length is 15 residues. Germline V gene sequence: CDR1 MNHEY, CDR2 SMNVEV (reference sequence). V lost 5 bases, J lost 6 bases, and 8 bases stayed unmatched. CDR3 coding DNA: TGTGCCAGCAGTCCCCGGACAGGGAGCTATGAAAAACTGTTTTTT. Protein: CASSPRTGSYEKLFF.

This sequence joins TRBV11-3 and TRBJ2-5; possibly TRBD2 for D (7 bases). V was trimmed by 5 bases and J by 4 bases, leaving 11 bases between them. Germline values: CDR1 SGHNT, CDR2 YENEEA. The CDR3 length is 13 residues. The CDR3 sequence is CASSRGAGETQYF. Written as DNA, the CDR3 is TGTGCCAGCAGCCGGGGGGCCGGAGAGACCCAGTACTTC. Using reference TRBV11-3 and TRBJ2-5 for the parts outside the CDR3, the full variable domain is EAGVVQSPRYKIIEKKQPVAFWCNPISGHNTLYWYLQNLGQGPELLIRYENEEAVDDSQLPKDRFSAERLKGVDSTLKIQPAELGDSAVYLCASSRGAGETQYFGPGTRLLVL.

This clone was seen only a few times. This chain links TRBV7-6 with TRBJ2-7; D is uncertain. V lost 2 bases and J lost 3, with 5 bases in between. The CDR3 length is 12 residues. Germline lookup yields CDR1 SGHVS and CDR2 FNYEAQ. CDR3 protein: CASSLSRYEQYF. The CDR3 bases are TGTGCCAGCAGCTTATCGCGCTACGAGCAGTACTTC.

The chain is built from TRBV4-3 and TRBJ1-2; the match to TRBD1 covers 9 bases. Germline V gene sequence: CDR1 LGHNA, CDR2 YSLEER. With V trimmed by 0 bases and J by 1 base, 15 bases remained unmatched. The CDR3 is made up of 20 amino acids. CDR3 amino acids: CASSQDLTRTGVRRNYGYTF. CDR3 sequence (DNA): TGCGCCAGCAGCCAAGATCTTACCCGGACAGGGGTTCGACGTAACTATGGCTACACCTTC.

The table lists this clone with a count of one. This chain uses TRBV5-1 with TRBJ2-6, with a possible D match to TRBD2 (5 bases). Trimming stripped 4 bases from V and 6 bases from J, with 11 bases between. Germline assignment: CDR1 SGHRS and CDR2 YFSETQ. This CDR3 is 14 amino acids long. Written as DNA, the CDR3 is TGCGCCAGCAGCGGGAGCTCGATGGCCAACGTCCTGACTTTC. Amino acid sequence: CASSGSSMANVLTF.

The chain combines TRBV2 with TRBJ2-7; a possible D gene is TRBD1 (6 bases). Germline CDR1 and CDR2: SNHLY and FYNNEI. V was trimmed by 4 bases and J by 6 bases, leaving 13 bases between them. There are 13 residues in the CDR3. The CDR3 reads CASSGQRGSEQYF. As DNA, the CDR3 is TGTGCCAGCAGTGGTCAGAGGGGGAGCGAGCAGTACTTC.

In this sample, this clone turned up once. The chain links TRBV2 to TRBJ1-1; 11 bases line up with TRBD1. This CDR3 comprises 14 residues. The germline V gene encodes CDR1 SNHLY and CDR2 FYNNEI. V shed 4 bases and J 8 bases; nucleotides not matched to a gene: 6. The CDR3 DNA follows: TGTGCCAGCAGTGTATGGGGACAGGGGGGCGAAGCTTTCTTT. It yields the protein CASSVWGQGGEAFF.

The V gene is TRBV18, the J gene TRBJ2-7; the D gene is possibly TRBD2 (6 bases). From germline, CDR1 is KGHSH and CDR2 LQKENI. Trimming took 0 bases from V and 2 from J, leaving 11 bases between them. This CDR3 is built from 15 residues. The CDR3 region has the DNA TGTGCCAGCTCACCACCGGTAGCGGCCGCCTACGAGCAGTACTTC. As protein: CASSPPVAAAYEQYF.

This chain joins TRBV7-9 and TRBJ1-4; 10 bases are a match to TRBD1. Germline-derived CDR1 and CDR2 are SEHNR and FQNEAQ (reference sequence). J gave up 5 bases and V 4 bases, and 4 bases lay outside the gene matches. This CDR3 spans 15 amino acids. CDR3 sequence (DNA): TGTGCCAGCAGCTGGGGGGACAGGGGCAATGAAAAACTGTTTTTT. This encodes CASSWGDRGNEKLFF.

V gene TRBV5-8 combines with J gene TRBJ2-3; the match to TRBD1 covers 8 bases. This CDR3 contains 15 residues. The V and J ends lost 0 bases and 6 bases, in that order; junction bases with no gene match: 6. Germline CDR1 SGHTS, CDR2 YDEGEE. CDR3 DNA sequence: TGTGCCAGCAGCTTGGGGCAGGGGGCATTCGATACGCAGTATTTT. Amino acid sequence: CASSLGQGAFDTQYF.

This clone was counted only a few times. Other DNA sequences in the same sample also yield this CDR3. The rearrangement joins TRBV5-1 to TRBJ1-2, with D maybe TRBD1 (5 bases). Between the trimmed V and J ends, which lost 0 bases and 2 bases, there was a span of 5 bases. The CDR3 is 13 residues long. Germline lookup yields CDR1 SGHRS and CDR2 YFSETQ. CDR3 coding DNA: TGCGCCAGCAGCTTGGACAGGAACTATGGCTACACCTTC. Encoded protein: CASSLDRNYGYTF.

This sequence joins TRBV4-3 and TRBJ2-3, with 7 nucleotides matching TRBD1. This CDR3 is built from 15 residues. With 0 bases clipped from V and 3 bases from J, the junction kept 3 bases outside the gene matches. Germline CDR1 is LGHNA and CDR2 is YSLEER. CDR3 sequence reads: CASSQEGRGTDTQYF. The CDR3 DNA sequence: TGCGCCAGCAGCCAAGAGGGCAGGGGGACAGATACGCAGTATTTT.

This chain joins TRBV6-1 and TRBJ1-5, with TRBD1 matching over 7 bases. This CDR3 comprises 18 residues. V was pared by 3 bases and J by 1 base, with 12 bases of the junction left unmatched. Germline V CDR1 and CDR2: MNHNS, SASEGT. The CDR3 DNA is TGTGCCAGCAGTGACCCTCTACACAGGGGTTCGAGCAATCAGCCCCAGCATTTT. This sequence encodes CASSDPLHRGSSNQPQHF.

This chain links TRBV30 with TRBJ2-7; D not resolved. Trimming cost V 3 bases and J 0 bases, with 3 bases left between them. CDR1 is GTSNPN, CDR2 SVGIG, per germline (reference sequence). The CDR3 length is 11 residues. CDR3 region: CAWRASYEQYF. DNA of the CDR3: TGTGCCTGGAGGGCCTCCTACGAGCAGTACTTC. Drawing the rest from reference TRBV30 and TRBJ2-7, the complete variable domain is SQTIHQWPATLVQPVGSPLSLECTVEGTSNPNLYWYRQAAGRGLQLLFYSVGIGQISSEVPQNLSASRPQDRQFILSSKKLLLSDSGFYLCAWRASYEQYFGPGTRLTVT.

The chain is built from TRBV29-1 and TRBJ2-3; the match to TRBD2 covers 8 bases. Per germline, CDR1 SQVTM and CDR2 ANQGSEA. CDR3 length: 13 amino acids. The CDR3 is CTTAGEVTDTQYF. As DNA, the CDR3 is TGCACCACAGCGGGGGAAGTAACAGATACGCAGTATTTT.

The gene calls are TRBV5-6 and TRBJ1-5, with a possible D match to TRBD1 (6 bases). Germline CDR1 reads SGHDT; CDR2 reads YYEEEE. V shed 1 base and J shed 5 bases, with 13 bases lying between them. The CDR3 sequence is 15 residues long. The CDR3: CASSLQGREDQPQHF. DNA for the CDR3: TGTGCCAGCAGCTTGCAGGGGCGCGAAGATCAGCCCCAGCATTTT.

This chain links TRBV9 with TRBJ2-2; TRBD1 matches at 9 bases. Germline V gives CDR1 SGDLS, CDR2 YYNGEE. CDR3 length: 16 amino acids. J gave up 6 bases and V 3 bases, and 9 bases lay outside the gene matches. This chain's CDR3 is CASSAGGQGRAGELFF. CDR3 in DNA: TGTGCCAGCAGCGCAGGGGGACAGGGAAGGGCCGGGGAGCTGTTTTTT.

The rearrangement links TRBV6-1 to TRBJ2-7; 11 bases are a match to TRBD1. Germline V lookup: CDR1 MNHNS, CDR2 SASEGT. V gave up 6 bases and J gave up 3 bases; unmatched junction bases: 7. The CDR3 covers 15 residues. CDR3 in amino acids: CASSWMGTGGYEQYF. The CDR3 DNA is TGTGCCAGCAGCTGGATGGGGACAGGGGGCTACGAGCAGTACTTC.

This chain joins TRBV6-1 and TRBJ1-1; D not certain. The CDR3 is 10 residues long. Trimming removed 4 bases at V and 11 bases at J, with 8 bases between. Germline assignment: CDR1 MNHNS and CDR2 SASEGT. CDR3 nucleotides: TGTGCCAGCAGTGCTCTCGGGGCTTTCTTT. As protein: CASSALGAFF.

Many counts were recorded for this clone. The rearrangement joins TRBV27 to TRBJ1-1; D unresolved. This CDR3 spans 14 amino acids. V dropped 0 bases and J dropped 4 bases, with 9 bases sitting between them. Looked up from germline, CDR1 is MNHEY and CDR2 is SMNVEV (reference sequence). The CDR3 reads CASSLSSRPTEAFF. The CDR3 bases are TGTGCCAGCAGTTTATCGAGCAGGCCCACTGAAGCTTTCTTT.

The chain links TRBV11-1 to TRBJ2-2, with unresolved D. The germline V gene has CDR1 SGHAT and CDR2 FQDESV (reference sequence). Trimming pared 5 bases from V and 0 bases from J, leaving 7 bases between. The length of the CDR3 is 14 residues. The CDR3 nucleotides read TGTGCCAGCAGCCAGCAGGCGAACACCGGGGAGCTGTTTTTT. It specifies CASSQQANTGELFF.

CDR3 amino acids: CASKVEEGLNTEAFF. The CDR3 nucleotides are TGTGCCAGTAAGGTGGAGGAGGGCCTGAACACTGAAGCTTTCTTT. J is TRBJ1-1 and V is TRBV19, with D unclear. This CDR3 has 15 residues. Germline V gene data show CDR1 as LNHDA and CDR2 as SQIVND (reference sequence). Trimming cost V 7 bases and J 0 bases, with 15 bases left between them.

The chain joins TRBV30 to TRBJ1-1; weak D call: TRBD1 (6 bases). This CDR3 has 14 amino acids. Looked up from germline, CDR1 is GTSNPN and CDR2 is SVGIG (reference sequence). V dropped 1 base and J dropped 5 bases, with 14 bases sitting between them. Here the CDR3 reads CAWSAMGAGTEAFF. Written as DNA, the CDR3 is TGTGCCTGGAGTGCCATGGGGGCTGGGACTGAAGCTTTCTTT.

This rearrangement joins TRBV13 to TRBJ2-5; 8 nucleotides align to TRBD2. The CDR3 runs 17 residues. Unmatched junction bases numbered 9, after V lost 1 base and J lost 2 bases. Per the germline V gene, CDR1 is PRHDT and CDR2 is FYEKMQ (reference sequence). The CDR3 region is CASSLAWRGAQQETQYF. CDR3 in DNA: TGTGCCAGCAGCTTAGCCTGGCGGGGGGCCCAACAAGAGACCCAGTACTTC.

This clone was counted once. An end of the junction differs from the germline gene, which may be a read error. V and J are TRBV7-7 and TRBJ2-5; 9 nucleotides agree with TRBD2. The CDR3 has 15 amino acids. Germline values: CDR1 SSHAT, CDR2 FNYEAQ (reference sequence). For the CDR3, the DNA is TGTGCTAGCAGCTTAGGCGGGGGGGCCGGAGAGACCCAGTACTTC. This gives the protein CASSLGGGAGETQYF.

The rearrangement joins TRBV29-1 to TRBJ2-5; D uncertain. The V end lost 8 bases, the J end lost 5 bases, and 21 bases lay between the germline ends. CDR3 length: 14 amino acids. Germline V gene sequence: CDR1 SQVTM, CDR2 ANQGSEA. As DNA, the CDR3 is TGCAGCACCCTCGTAATCACCCCGCAGGAGACCCAGTACTTC. The encoded protein is CSTLVITPQETQYF.

V gene TRBV7-9 combines with J gene TRBJ2-6; no clear D. Looked up from germline, CDR1 is SEHNR and CDR2 is FQNEAQ (reference sequence). Trimming left V 6 bases short and J 0 bases short, with 9 bases between. This CDR3 is 15 amino acids long. CDR3 DNA: TGTGCCAGCAGGCCAACTTCCTCTGGGGCCAACGTCCTGACTTTC. It yields the protein CASRPTSSGANVLTF.